This is a list of T cell receptor beta chains from one sample in a study of blood T cell repertoires in COVID-19. Measured with immunoSEQ multiplex PCR; TCRdb has only the in-frame clones, and not every one. The sample has hundreds of thousands of clones, 87% seen once. The specimen was peripheral blood. Receptors originate from a man aged 18 to 35 with active or convalescent COVID-19. Each CDR3 is given without its conserved first and last residue. Each record gives: CDR3 protein, J gene, D gene, clone size, V gene. A D gene is named only where the DNA matches it firmly. Expanded clones are given a class, and other clones once, few, many or no size at all.

CDR3aa: ASSFFQGYAVTQY; j_gene: TRBJ2-3; d_gene: .; abundance: .; v_gene: TRBV5-6
CDR3aa: ASSWTENTEAF; j_gene: TRBJ1-1; d_gene: .; abundance: .; v_gene: TRBV4-3
CDR3aa: ASSTESGVNQPQH; j_gene: TRBJ1-5; d_gene: .; abundance: .; v_gene: TRBV2
CDR3aa: ASSFRAGSSTDTQY; j_gene: TRBJ2-3; d_gene: TRBD2; abundance: .; v_gene: TRBV5-8
CDR3aa: ASSLIPGLAGGPSNEQF; j_gene: TRBJ2-1; d_gene: TRBD2; abundance: .; v_gene: TRBV5-1
CDR3aa: ASSPGTGELPEAF; j_gene: TRBJ1-1; d_gene: TRBD1; abundance: .; v_gene: TRBV5-1
CDR3aa: ATSDNHSGPEAF; j_gene: TRBJ1-1; d_gene: .; abundance: few; v_gene: TRBV24-1
CDR3aa: ASSFDRGRPNTGELF; j_gene: TRBJ2-2; d_gene: TRBD1; abundance: .; v_gene: TRBV5-6
CDR3aa: ASSLSRQNSPLH; j_gene: TRBJ1-6; d_gene: .; abundance: .; v_gene: TRBV28
CDR3aa: ASTQGGTGVEETQY; j_gene: TRBJ2-5; d_gene: TRBD1; abundance: .; v_gene: TRBV25-1
CDR3aa: ASRPDRGPYNEQF; j_gene: TRBJ2-1; d_gene: TRBD1; abundance: .; v_gene: TRBV6-5
CDR3aa: ASSSGTGVASPLH; j_gene: TRBJ1-6; d_gene: TRBD1; abundance: .; v_gene: TRBV7-6
CDR3aa: ASSPHAGLAVGSYEQY; j_gene: TRBJ2-7; d_gene: .; abundance: .; v_gene: TRBV12-1
CDR3aa: ASTLEGAGFRPQH; j_gene: TRBJ1-5; d_gene: TRBD1; abundance: once; v_gene: TRBV28
CDR3aa: ASSLGDRGGISNQPQH; j_gene: TRBJ1-5; d_gene: TRBD1; abundance: .; v_gene: TRBV5-1
CDR3aa: ASSWGKNTEAF; j_gene: TRBJ1-1; d_gene: .; abundance: .; v_gene: TRBV27
CDR3aa: ASSLVDGWTEAF; j_gene: TRBJ1-1; d_gene: .; abundance: once; v_gene: TRBV19
CDR3aa: ASSFYKGLAGGKYEQY; j_gene: TRBJ2-7; d_gene: TRBD2; abundance: .; v_gene: TRBV11-2
CDR3aa: ASSPLGGETQY; j_gene: TRBJ2-5; d_gene: .; abundance: few; v_gene: TRBV18
CDR3aa: ASSLVGEVDTQY; j_gene: TRBJ2-3; d_gene: .; abundance: .; v_gene: TRBV11-2
CDR3aa: ASSQLDRSNQPQH; j_gene: TRBJ1-5; d_gene: .; abundance: once; v_gene: TRBV4-1
CDR3aa: ASSRARSQNTGELF; j_gene: TRBJ2-2; d_gene: .; abundance: .; v_gene: TRBV7-8
CDR3aa: ASSQMGAISYNEQF; j_gene: TRBJ2-1; d_gene: .; abundance: once; v_gene: TRBV16
CDR3aa: ASSLGQAFMNTEAF; j_gene: TRBJ1-1; d_gene: .; abundance: few; v_gene: TRBV5-1
CDR3aa: ASSLSGDGSDTQY; j_gene: TRBJ2-3; d_gene: .; abundance: .; v_gene: TRBV28
CDR3aa: ASSPLSGGGEKLF; j_gene: TRBJ1-4; d_gene: .; abundance: .; v_gene: TRBV19
CDR3aa: ASSMKVGDGYT; j_gene: TRBJ1-2; d_gene: .; abundance: .; v_gene: TRBV12-3/TRBV12-4
CDR3aa: ASRTGQRNTEAF; j_gene: TRBJ1-1; d_gene: TRBD1; abundance: .; v_gene: TRBV5-1
CDR3aa: ASSLGGEKLF; j_gene: TRBJ1-4; d_gene: .; abundance: .; v_gene: TRBV28
CDR3aa: ASSLDWIHRSASETQY; j_gene: TRBJ2-5; d_gene: .; abundance: .; v_gene: TRBV5-1
CDR3aa: ASSKGLAGVTGELF; j_gene: TRBJ2-2; d_gene: TRBD2; abundance: .; v_gene: TRBV2
CDR3aa: ASSQDGGLARGRGYNEQF; j_gene: TRBJ2-1; d_gene: TRBD2; abundance: .; v_gene: TRBV4-1
CDR3aa: ASSLTGGTEAF; j_gene: TRBJ1-1; d_gene: TRBD1; abundance: .; v_gene: TRBV5-1
CDR3aa: ASSLYPGPGANEKLF; j_gene: TRBJ1-4; d_gene: .; abundance: .; v_gene: TRBV28
CDR3aa: ASSIGMLEGYEQY; j_gene: TRBJ2-7; d_gene: .; abundance: .; v_gene: TRBV19
CDR3aa: ASSPYGFRDMVINYGYT; j_gene: TRBJ1-2; d_gene: .; abundance: .; v_gene: TRBV27
CDR3aa: ASSPSGAYEQY; j_gene: TRBJ2-7; d_gene: TRBD2; abundance: .; v_gene: TRBV5-1
CDR3aa: ASSTWEGNTGELF; j_gene: TRBJ2-2; d_gene: TRBD2; abundance: once; v_gene: TRBV9
CDR3aa: ASSGAGEVYNEQF; j_gene: TRBJ2-1; d_gene: TRBD2; abundance: .; v_gene: TRBV27
CDR3aa: ATSDRDAVTQY; j_gene: TRBJ2-5; d_gene: TRBD1; abundance: .; v_gene: TRBV15
CDR3aa: ATKPSSYEQY; j_gene: TRBJ2-7; d_gene: .; abundance: .; v_gene: TRBV10-3
CDR3aa: ASSFRGLYYEQY; j_gene: TRBJ2-7; d_gene: TRBD1; abundance: .; v_gene: TRBV6-5
CDR3aa: ASSPIAEGGELF; j_gene: TRBJ2-2; d_gene: .; abundance: .; v_gene: TRBV5-1
CDR3aa: ATSDFLASGINEQF; j_gene: TRBJ2-1; d_gene: TRBD2; abundance: .; v_gene: TRBV24-1
CDR3aa: ASKQAGGRPAVEQF; j_gene: TRBJ2-1; d_gene: TRBD2; abundance: .; v_gene: TRBV5-1
CDR3aa: SVIQGTSNTEAF; j_gene: TRBJ1-1; d_gene: TRBD1; abundance: .; v_gene: TRBV29-1
CDR3aa: ASSEGAGRYSNQPQH; j_gene: TRBJ1-5; d_gene: .; abundance: .; v_gene: TRBV2
CDR3aa: ASRRGQNTEAF; j_gene: TRBJ1-1; d_gene: .; abundance: .; v_gene: TRBV5-6
CDR3aa: ASSLGTGIGYEQY; j_gene: TRBJ2-7; d_gene: .; abundance: .; v_gene: TRBV11-3
CDR3aa: ATRGTSGENEQF; j_gene: TRBJ2-1; d_gene: TRBD2; abundance: once; v_gene: TRBV24-1
CDR3aa: ASTRGGTGRNSGNTIY; j_gene: TRBJ1-3; d_gene: TRBD1; abundance: .; v_gene: TRBV19
CDR3aa: ASSLTGWNTEAF; j_gene: TRBJ1-1; d_gene: .; abundance: .; v_gene: TRBV5-1
CDR3aa: ASSPLTHARNTEAF; j_gene: TRBJ1-1; d_gene: .; abundance: .; v_gene: TRBV7-3
CDR3aa: ASSIGVSLSGNTIY; j_gene: TRBJ1-3; d_gene: .; abundance: .; v_gene: TRBV5-1
CDR3aa: ASSIDSTRDTQY; j_gene: TRBJ2-5; d_gene: .; abundance: .; v_gene: TRBV19
CDR3aa: ASSHRGPYNEQF; j_gene: TRBJ2-1; d_gene: TRBD1; abundance: .; v_gene: TRBV11-2